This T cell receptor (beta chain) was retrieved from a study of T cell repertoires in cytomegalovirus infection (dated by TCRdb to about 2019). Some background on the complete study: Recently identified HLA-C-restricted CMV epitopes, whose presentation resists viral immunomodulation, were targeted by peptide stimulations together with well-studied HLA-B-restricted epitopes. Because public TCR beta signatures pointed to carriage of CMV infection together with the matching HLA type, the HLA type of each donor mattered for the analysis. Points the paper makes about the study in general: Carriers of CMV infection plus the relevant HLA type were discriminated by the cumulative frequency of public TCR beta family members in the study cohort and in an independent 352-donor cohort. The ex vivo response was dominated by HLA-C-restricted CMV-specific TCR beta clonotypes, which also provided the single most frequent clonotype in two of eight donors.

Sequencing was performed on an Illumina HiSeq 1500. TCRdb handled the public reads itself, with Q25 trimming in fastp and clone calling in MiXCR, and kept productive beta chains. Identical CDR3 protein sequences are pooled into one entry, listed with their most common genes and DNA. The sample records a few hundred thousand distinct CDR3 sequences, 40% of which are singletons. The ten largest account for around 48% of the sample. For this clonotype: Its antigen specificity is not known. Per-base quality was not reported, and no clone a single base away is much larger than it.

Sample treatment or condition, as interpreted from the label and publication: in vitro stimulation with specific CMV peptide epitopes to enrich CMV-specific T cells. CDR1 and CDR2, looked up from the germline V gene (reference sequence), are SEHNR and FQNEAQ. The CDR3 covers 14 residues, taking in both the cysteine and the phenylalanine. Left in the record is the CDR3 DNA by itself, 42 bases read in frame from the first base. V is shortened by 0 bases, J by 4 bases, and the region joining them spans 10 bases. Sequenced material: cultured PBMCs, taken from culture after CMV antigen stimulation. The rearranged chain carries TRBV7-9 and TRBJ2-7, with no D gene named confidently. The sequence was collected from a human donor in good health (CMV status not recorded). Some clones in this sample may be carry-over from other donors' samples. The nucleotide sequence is TGTGCCAGCAGCTTAGCAGGAAGGTGGTACGAGCAGTACTTC. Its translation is CASSLAGRWYEQYF.